This TCR beta chain was recovered during a study of identical twins. Findings of the study overall: Invariant MAIT and iNKT cells could partly confound zero-insertion analyses.

TCRdb passed the 5' RACE reads through MiXCR, listing each CDR3 protein once. The table has hundreds of thousands of distinct CDR3 sequences, 18% seen once. About this clonotype: What it binds is not known.

Germline CDR1 is KGHDR and CDR2 is SFDVKD. The CDR3 spans 14 residues. The ends were cut back, 3 bases at V and 9 bases at J, with 17 bases in the middle. The data were also submitted as part of a second study, on T cells expressing NK-cell markers. As reported in that work: From sorted CD3+CD56+NKG2C+, CD3+CD56+NKG2C- and CD3+CD56-NKG2C+ T cells came the TCR beta repertoires.

The sequencing sample was made of PBMCs. This sequence joins TRBV24-1 and TRBJ2-7; D not resolved. This TCR was sampled from a woman between 18 and 29 years old in good health. CDR3 DNA sequence: TGTGCCACCAGTGATCCGGGTATGGGTTTTGGGCAGTACTTC. Protein: CATSDPGMGFGQYF.